This TCR beta chain was documented in a study of T-cell memory formation after mild COVID-19 (TCRdb year 2021). Notes on the research overall: Most TCR sequence clusters were specific to one of the two donors. Longitudinal TCRalpha and TCRbeta repertoire sequencing tracked T-cell clones expanding and contracting after mild COVID-19 in a couple of donors. The cohort comprised two young, previously healthy adult volunteers, one female and one male. Study-level results and caveats: The detection of some responding clones in pre-infection memory suggests that pre-existing cross-reactive memory T cells joined the SARS-CoV-2 response. SARS-CoV-2 specificity was not confirmed for the second-wave clones peaking on day 37. Contracting CD4+ clones turned up mainly in the CM and EM memory subsets, whereas EMRA was where CD8+ clones were enriched. The study covered only a couple of mild cases, and larger cohorts including severe cases with pre-infection samples were considered necessary. Clones contracting from day 15 to 85 had balanced CD4/CD8 phenotypes, while a second wave expanding from day 15 to 37 was biased towards CD4+.

Its CDR3 holds 18 amino acids, cysteine through valine. Only CDR3 DNA remains: 54 bases, in frame from the first base. Germline trimming amounts to 6 bases on V and 1 base on J, with 9 as the count of junction bases outside the gene matches. As to this clonotype: Its antigen is still unknown. Within one base of it there is no much larger clone, and no base qualities were kept.

Instrument used: Illumina NovaSeq 6000. TCRalpha and TCRbeta cDNA libraries were constructed by 5'RACE with constant-segment primers, with sample barcodes and unique molecular identifiers being introduced. Trizol reagent was used to extract RNA from every sample. Libraries were amplified in two PCR steps, with a second sample barcode and Illumina TruSeq adapters added in the second step. Sequencing of libraries was performed on an Illumina NovaSeq with 2 x 150 bp paired-end reads. The study's processing was this. Demultiplexing of reads and collapsing into UMI-guided consensus sequences were performed with migec v1.2.7. Using mixcr v2.1.11, UMI consensuses were aligned to TRA and TRB V and J templates and then assembled into clonotypes. A clonotype was counted as expanded or contracted only when both edgeR and NoisET called the clonotype significant, with the noise models trained on biological replicates. edgeR calls used a false discovery rate-adjusted p below 0.01 and a log2 fold-change threshold of 1. As an exploratory analysis of dynamics, max-normalized trajectories of the 1000 most abundant clonotypes were examined by PCA with hierarchical clustering. Each responding clone was given a CD4 or CD8 phenotype based on the CD4+ and CD8+ repertoires, which had been sequenced separately. In-frame beta chains were kept once TCRdb had trimmed the public reads at Q25 with fastp and called clones with MiXCR. Rows with one shared CDR3 protein collapse into an entry with the most common genes and DNA. The V and J calls and clone size come from TCRdb's table, not from the authors' own analysis. The sample contains 100,000 to 150,000 distinct CDR3 sequences, around 15% of them found a single time. The leading ten clones occupy 4% to 6% of the sample.

Ficoll-Paque density gradient centrifugation was the method used to isolate PBMCs. The sequence is built from TRBV12-3 or TRBV12-4 and TRBJ2-7; a stretch of 16 junction bases matches TRBD2. The clonotype was recovered from a man aged 18-30 years who had mild COVID-19 (a few samples of this study predate the infection). The sample titles of this study are shuffled in the database, so cell type and time point are left out; the donor was told from shared clones. The source material was PBMCs or a T cell subset sorted from them (not recorded which). The DNA sequence reads TGTGCCAGCAGCTTTCCGGGACTAGCGGGGGGGCAATCCTACGAGCAGTACGTC. Translated, this gives CASSFPGLAGGQSYEQYV.